This T cell receptor (beta chain) originates from a study of blood T cells in healthy people across ages. Study as a whole: About one barcoded beta molecule was captured per two T cells (by template switching).

The CDR3 covers 16 residues. The V gene's germline CDR1 is SGDLS and CDR2 YYNGEE. Study outcomes and limitations: TCR beta diversity per million T cells fell roughly linearly with age. PBMCs were not sorted, which prevented a conclusive comparison of naive versus antigen-experienced cells. In long-lived donors, naive CD4+ cell counts and diversity exceeded those of aged donors.

With regard to this clonotype: As yet, its antigen is unknown.

Through a sample-barcoded 5' primer and a J-beta primer mix, a second PCR was run for roughly 7 to 11 cycles. MiXCR, applied by TCRdb to the 5' RACE reads, yields one record per CDR3 protein. The sample includes about 580,000 distinct CDR3 sequences, 45% to 55% of them seen just once. This clonotype was sampled from a man older than 75 in good health. V is TRBV9 and J is TRBJ2-4; D gene unclear. The DNA end is a closer match to TRBJ2-7, so the J assignment may be wrong. The sequencing sample was made of blood. The CDR3 nucleotides are TGTGCCAGCAGCGTAGTTCTCCCGAGAAATCACTACGAGCAGTACTTC. This gives the protein CASSVVLPRNHYEQYF.